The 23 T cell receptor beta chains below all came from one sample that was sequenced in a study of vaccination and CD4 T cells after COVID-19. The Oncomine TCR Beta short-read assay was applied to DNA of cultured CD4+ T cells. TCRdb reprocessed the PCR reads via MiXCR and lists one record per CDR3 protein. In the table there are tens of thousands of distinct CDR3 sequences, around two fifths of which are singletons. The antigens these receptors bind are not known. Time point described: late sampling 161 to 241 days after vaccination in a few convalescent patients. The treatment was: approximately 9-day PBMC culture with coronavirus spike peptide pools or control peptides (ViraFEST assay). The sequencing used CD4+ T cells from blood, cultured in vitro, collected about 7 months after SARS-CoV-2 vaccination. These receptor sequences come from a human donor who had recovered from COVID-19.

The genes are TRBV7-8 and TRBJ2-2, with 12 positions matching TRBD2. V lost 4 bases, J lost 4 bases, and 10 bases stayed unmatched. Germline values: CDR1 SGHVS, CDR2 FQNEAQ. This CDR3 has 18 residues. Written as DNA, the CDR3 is TGTGCCAGCAGCTACGGACTAGCGGGATCGTCGCGCACCGGGGAGCTGTTTTTT. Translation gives CASSYGLAGSSRTGELFF.

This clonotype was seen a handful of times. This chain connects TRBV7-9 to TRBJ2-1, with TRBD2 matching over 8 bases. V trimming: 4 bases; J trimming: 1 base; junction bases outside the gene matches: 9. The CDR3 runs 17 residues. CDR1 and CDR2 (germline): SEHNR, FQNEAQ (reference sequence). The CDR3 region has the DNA TGTGCCAGCAGCTCACGGACTAGCCGCTTGTCCTACAATGAGCAGTTCTTC. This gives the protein CASSSRTSRLSYNEQFF.

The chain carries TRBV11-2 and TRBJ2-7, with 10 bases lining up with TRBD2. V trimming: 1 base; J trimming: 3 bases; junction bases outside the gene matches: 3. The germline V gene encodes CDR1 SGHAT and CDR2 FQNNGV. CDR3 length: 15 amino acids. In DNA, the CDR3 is TGTGCCAGCAGCTTAGCTAGCGGGAGTATCTACGAGCAGTACTTC. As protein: CASSLASGSIYEQYF.

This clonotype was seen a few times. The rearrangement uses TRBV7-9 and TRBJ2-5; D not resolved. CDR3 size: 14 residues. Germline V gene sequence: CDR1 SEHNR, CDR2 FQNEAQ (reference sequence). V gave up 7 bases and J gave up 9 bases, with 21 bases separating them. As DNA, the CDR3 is TGTGCCAGCACCGACGACCGGTCCCCGTTGTCCCAGTACTTC. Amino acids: CASTDDRSPLSQYF.

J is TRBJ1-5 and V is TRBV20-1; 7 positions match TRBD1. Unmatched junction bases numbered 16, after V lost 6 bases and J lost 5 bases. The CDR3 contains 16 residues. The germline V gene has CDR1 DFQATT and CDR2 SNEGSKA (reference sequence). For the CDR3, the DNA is TGCAGTGCCTCAAGACAGGGCCCGCAAAAGGATCAGCCCCAGCATTTT. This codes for CSASRQGPQKDQPQHF.

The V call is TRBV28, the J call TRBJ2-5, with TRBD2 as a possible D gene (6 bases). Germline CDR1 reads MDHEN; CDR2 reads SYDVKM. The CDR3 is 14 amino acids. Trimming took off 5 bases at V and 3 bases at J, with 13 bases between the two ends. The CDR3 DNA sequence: TGTGCCAGCAGTCATCGGGACTTGGAAGAGACCCAGTACTTC. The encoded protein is CASSHRDLEETQYF.

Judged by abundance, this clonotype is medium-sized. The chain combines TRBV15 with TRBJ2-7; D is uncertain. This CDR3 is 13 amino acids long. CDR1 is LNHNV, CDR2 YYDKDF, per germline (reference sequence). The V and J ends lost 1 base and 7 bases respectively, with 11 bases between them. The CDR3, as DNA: TGTGCCACCAGCAGAGTCTCGACGAGGGAGCAGTACTTC. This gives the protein CATSRVSTREQYF.

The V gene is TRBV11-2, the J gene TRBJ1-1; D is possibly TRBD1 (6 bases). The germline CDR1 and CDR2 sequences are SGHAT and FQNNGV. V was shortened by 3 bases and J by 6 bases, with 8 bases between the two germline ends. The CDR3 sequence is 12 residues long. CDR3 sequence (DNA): TGTGCCAGCAGCTTCACAGGGCCTGAAGCTTTCTTT. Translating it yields CASSFTGPEAFF.

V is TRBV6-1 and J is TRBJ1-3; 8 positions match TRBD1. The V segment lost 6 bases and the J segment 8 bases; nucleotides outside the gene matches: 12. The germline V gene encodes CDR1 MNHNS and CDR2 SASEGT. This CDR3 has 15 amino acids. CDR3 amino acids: CASRPGGAGSHTIYF. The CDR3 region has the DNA TGTGCCAGCAGACCAGGGGGCGCGGGGTCTCACACCATATATTTT.

The CDR3 region has the DNA TGTGCCACCAGTGATTTCACGAGTAACAATGAGCAGTTCTTC. This encodes CATSDFTSNNEQFF. The gene calls are TRBV24-1 and TRBJ2-1; D remains unclear. CDR1 is KGHDR and CDR2 is SFDVKD in the germline V gene. V lost 1 base to trimming and J lost 5 bases, with 8 bases between them. CDR3 size: 14 residues.

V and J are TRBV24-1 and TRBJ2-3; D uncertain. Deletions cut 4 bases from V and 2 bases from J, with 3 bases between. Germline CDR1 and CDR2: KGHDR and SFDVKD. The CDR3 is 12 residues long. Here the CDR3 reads CATSDSTDTQYF. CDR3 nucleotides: TGTGCCACCAGTGACTCCACAGATACGCAGTATTTT.

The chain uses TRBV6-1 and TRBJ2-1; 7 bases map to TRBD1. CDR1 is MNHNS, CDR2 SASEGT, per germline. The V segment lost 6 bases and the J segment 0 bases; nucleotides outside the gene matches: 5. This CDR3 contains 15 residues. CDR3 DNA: TGTGCCAGCAGCGGACAGGCCGACTCCTACAATGAGCAGTTCTTC. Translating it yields CASSGQADSYNEQFF.

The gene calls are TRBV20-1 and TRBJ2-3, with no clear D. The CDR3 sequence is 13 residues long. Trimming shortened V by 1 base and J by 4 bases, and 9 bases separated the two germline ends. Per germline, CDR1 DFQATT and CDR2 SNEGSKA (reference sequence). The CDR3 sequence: CSARGGSADTQYF. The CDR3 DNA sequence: TGCAGTGCTAGAGGCGGTAGTGCAGATACGCAGTATTTT.

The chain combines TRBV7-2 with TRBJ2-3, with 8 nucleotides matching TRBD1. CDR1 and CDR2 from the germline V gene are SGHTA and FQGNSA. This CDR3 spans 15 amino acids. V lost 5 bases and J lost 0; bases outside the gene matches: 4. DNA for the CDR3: TGTGCCAGCAGCCGAGGGACAGGCAGCACAGATACGCAGTATTTT. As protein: CASSRGTGSTDTQYF. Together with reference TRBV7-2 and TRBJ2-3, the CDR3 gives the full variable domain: GAGVSQSPSNKVTEKGKDVELRCDPISGHTALYWYRQSLGQGLEFLIYFQGNSAPDKSGLPSDRFSAERTGGSVSTLTIQRTQQEDSAVYLCASSRGTGSTDTQYFGPGTRLTVL.

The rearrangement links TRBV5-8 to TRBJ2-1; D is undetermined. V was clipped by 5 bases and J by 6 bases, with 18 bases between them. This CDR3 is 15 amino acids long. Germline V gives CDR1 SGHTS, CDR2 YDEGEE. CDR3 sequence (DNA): TGTGCCAGCAGTGCCCGTGACGCCCCGAGCAATGAGCAGTTCTTC. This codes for CASSARDAPSNEQFF.

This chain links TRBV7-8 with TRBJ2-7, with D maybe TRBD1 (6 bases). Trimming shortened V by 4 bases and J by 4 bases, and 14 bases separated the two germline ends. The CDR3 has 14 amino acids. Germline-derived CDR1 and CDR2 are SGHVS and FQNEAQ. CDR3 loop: CASSSNRVGYEQYF. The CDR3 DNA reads TGTGCCAGCAGCTCGAACAGGGTCGGGTACGAGCAGTACTTC.

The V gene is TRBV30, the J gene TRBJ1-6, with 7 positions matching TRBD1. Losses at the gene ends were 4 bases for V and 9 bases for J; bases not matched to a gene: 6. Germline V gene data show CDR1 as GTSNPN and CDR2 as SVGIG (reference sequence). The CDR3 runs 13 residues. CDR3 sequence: CAWMKGQLSPLHF. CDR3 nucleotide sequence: TGTGCCTGGATGAAGGGACAGCTTTCACCCCTCCACTTT. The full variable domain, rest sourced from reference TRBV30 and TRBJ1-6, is SQTIHQWPATLVQPVGSPLSLECTVEGTSNPNLYWYRQAAGRGLQLLFYSVGIGQISSEVPQNLSASRPQDRQFILSSKKLLLSDSGFYLCAWMKGQLSPLHFGNGTRLTVT.

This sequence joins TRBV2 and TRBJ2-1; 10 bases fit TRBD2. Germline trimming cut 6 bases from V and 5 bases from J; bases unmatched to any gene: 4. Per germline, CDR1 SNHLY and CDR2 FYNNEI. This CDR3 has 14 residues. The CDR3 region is CASRAGGPDNEQFF. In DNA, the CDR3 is TGTGCCAGCAGAGCGGGAGGGCCGGACAATGAGCAGTTCTTC.

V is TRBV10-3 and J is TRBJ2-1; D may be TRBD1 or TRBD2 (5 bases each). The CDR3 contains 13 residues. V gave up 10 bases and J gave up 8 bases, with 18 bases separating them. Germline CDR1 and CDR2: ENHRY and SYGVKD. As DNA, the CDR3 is TGTGCCAGACGGGACCAGCCTGCCGATGAGCAGTTCTTC. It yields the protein CARRDQPADEQFF.

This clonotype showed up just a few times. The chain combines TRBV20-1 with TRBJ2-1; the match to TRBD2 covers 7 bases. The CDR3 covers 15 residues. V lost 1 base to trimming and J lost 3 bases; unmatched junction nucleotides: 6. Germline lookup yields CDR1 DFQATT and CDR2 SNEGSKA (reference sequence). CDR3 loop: CSARGAQRGYNEQFF. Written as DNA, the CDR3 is TGCAGTGCTAGAGGCGCCCAGCGGGGCTACAATGAGCAGTTCTTC.

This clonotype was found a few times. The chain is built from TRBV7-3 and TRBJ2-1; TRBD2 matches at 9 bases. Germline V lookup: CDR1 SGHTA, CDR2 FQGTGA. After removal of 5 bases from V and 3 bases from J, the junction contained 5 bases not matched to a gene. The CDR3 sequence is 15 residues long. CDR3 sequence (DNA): TGTGCCAGCAGCATTAGCGGGAGCTACTACAATGAGCAGTTCTTC. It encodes CASSISGSYYNEQFF. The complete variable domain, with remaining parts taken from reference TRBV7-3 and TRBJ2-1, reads GAGVSQTPSNKVTEKGKYVELRCDPISGHTALYWYRQSLGQGPEFLIYFQGTGAADDSGLPNDRFFAVRPEGSVSTLKIQRTERGDSAVYLCASSISGSYYNEQFFGPGTRLTVL.

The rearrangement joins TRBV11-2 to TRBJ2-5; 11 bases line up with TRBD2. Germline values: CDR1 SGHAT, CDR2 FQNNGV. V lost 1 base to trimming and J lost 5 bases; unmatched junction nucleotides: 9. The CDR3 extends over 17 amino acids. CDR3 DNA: TGTGCCAGCAGCTTAGGAACCACTAGCGGGAGTGCGGAGACCCAGTACTTC. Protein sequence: CASSLGTTSGSAETQYF.

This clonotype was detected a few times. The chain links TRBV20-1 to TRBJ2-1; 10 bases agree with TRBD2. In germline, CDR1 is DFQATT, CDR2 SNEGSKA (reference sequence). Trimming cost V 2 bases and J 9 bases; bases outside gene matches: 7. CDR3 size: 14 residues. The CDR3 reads CSARFSSGRGEQFF. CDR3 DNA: TGCAGTGCTAGATTTTCTAGCGGGAGAGGTGAGCAGTTCTTC.